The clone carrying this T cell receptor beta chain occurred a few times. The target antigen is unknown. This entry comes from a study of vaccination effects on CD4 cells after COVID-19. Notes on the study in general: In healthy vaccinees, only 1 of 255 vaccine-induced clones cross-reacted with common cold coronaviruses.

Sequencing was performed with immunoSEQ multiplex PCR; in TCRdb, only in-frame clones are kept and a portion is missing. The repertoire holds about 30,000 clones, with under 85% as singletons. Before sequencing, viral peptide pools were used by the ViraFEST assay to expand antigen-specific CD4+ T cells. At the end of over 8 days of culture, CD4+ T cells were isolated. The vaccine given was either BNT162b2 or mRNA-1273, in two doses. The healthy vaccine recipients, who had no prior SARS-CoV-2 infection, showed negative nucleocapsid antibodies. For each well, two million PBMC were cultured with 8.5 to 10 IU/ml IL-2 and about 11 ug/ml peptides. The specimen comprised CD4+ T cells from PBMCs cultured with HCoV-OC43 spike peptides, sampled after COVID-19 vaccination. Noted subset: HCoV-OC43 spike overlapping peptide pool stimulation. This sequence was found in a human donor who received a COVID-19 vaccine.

The CDR3 DNA follows: TGTGCCAGCAGCGCGGACAGAGCGTACGAGCAGTACTTC. Translated, it gives CASSADRAYEQYF. The V and J genes are TRBV11-2 and TRBJ2-7, with D perhaps matching TRBD1 (6 bases). There are 13 residues in the CDR3. The V gene's germline CDR1 is SGHAT and CDR2 FQNNGV. The V end lost 5 bases, the J end lost 4 bases, and 12 bases lay between the germline ends.